This T cell receptor beta chain is drawn from a study of control samples from healthy donors and cancer patients. Profiled with immunoSEQ multiplex PCR; TCRdb holds only in-frame clones, not every one. In the table there are about 120,000 clones, about 89% of which are singletons. Sequencing was performed on blood. The clonotype originates from a man aged 50-60 years in good health.

The CDR3, as DNA: TGTGCCAGCTCACCGTTGACTAGCGGGGGAGCCACAGATACGCAGTATTTT. As protein: CASSPLTSGGATDTQYF. V gene TRBV18 combines with J gene TRBJ2-3; 12 bases match TRBD2. The CDR3 consists of 17 residues. The V segment lost 3 bases and the J segment 2 bases; nucleotides outside the gene matches: 6. Germline V gene lookup returns CDR1 KGHSH and CDR2 LQKENI.